A single TCR beta chain is shown here with its context. The data were obtained in a study of shared clonotypes between healthy human individuals. Study context: Three plates were used per donor for CD4 naive, three for CD4 memory, two for CD8 naive and one for CD8 memory.

The CDR3 consists of 14 residues. Trimming took 8 bases from V and 9 from J; bases not matched to a gene: 11. The germline CDR1 and CDR2 sequences are MNHNY and SVGAGI (reference sequence). The data were produced by immunoSEQ multiplex PCR, yet TCRdb's version contains in-frame clones alone and is incomplete. The table shows 2.5 million or so clones, with around 90% occurring only once. This clonotype was sampled from a man between 18 and 35 years old in good health. The chain links TRBV6-6 to TRBJ2-5; 11 bases map to TRBD1. Sequenced material: naive CD4+ T cells sorted from blood. Subset of the sample: CD45RA+ positively selected. The CDR3 sequence: CASERDRGSEAQYF. In nucleotides, the CDR3 is TGTGCCAGCGAGCGGGACAGGGGGTCCGAGGCCCAGTACTTC.